Each of the 16 T cell receptor beta chains below was sequenced from the same sample in a study of technical replicates of blood from a few donors. Data came from immunoSEQ multiplex PCR; TCRdb stores just in-frame clones and leaves some out. The sample carries around 84,000 clones, around nine tenths recorded once. What was sequenced was T cells isolated from PBMCs. The receptors stem from a human donor in good health.

This rearrangement joins TRBV30 to TRBJ1-1, with D maybe TRBD1 (6 bases). CDR1 is GTSNPN and CDR2 is SVGIG in the germline V gene (reference sequence). The CDR3 is 13 amino acids. V was trimmed by 5 bases and J by 4 bases, leaving 14 bases between them. The CDR3 nucleotides read TGTGCCTGGGGGGGGGCGGCAGCCACTGAAGCTTTCTTT. Encoded protein: CAWGGAAATEAFF.

V usage is TRBV5-1 and J usage is TRBJ1-4; a possible D gene is TRBD1 (5 bases). The V and J ends lost 2 bases and 8 bases respectively, with 10 bases between them. In germline, CDR1 is SGHRS, CDR2 YFSETQ. This CDR3 contains 13 residues. Written as DNA, the CDR3 is TGCGCCAGCAGCTTTGAACAGGAGGAAAAACTGTTTTTT. Protein product: CASSFEQEEKLFF.

This chain links TRBV13 with TRBJ2-7, with 7 bases lining up with TRBD1. Trimming at V came to 5 bases and at J to 4 bases, leaving 8 bases not matched to a gene. The germline V gene has CDR1 PRHDT and CDR2 FYEKMQ (reference sequence). The CDR3 spans 14 residues. The DNA of the CDR3 is TGTGCCAGCAGCACAGACAGGGCGCCATACGAGCAGTACTTC. It yields the protein CASSTDRAPYEQYF.

V gene TRBV5-6 combines with J gene TRBJ1-6, with D uncertain. The CDR3 is 14 amino acids. Germline assignment: CDR1 SGHDT and CDR2 YYEEEE. V lost 0 bases and J lost 8, with 9 bases in between. This chain's CDR3 is CASSLVSVDSPLHF. CDR3 nucleotides: TGTGCCAGCAGCTTGGTGTCGGTAGATTCACCCCTCCACTTT.

The chain couples TRBV10-3 to TRBJ2-2; TRBD1 might be the D (6 bases). Germline CDR1 is ENHRY and CDR2 is SYGVKD. The CDR3 runs 13 residues. The V and J ends lost 3 bases and 6 bases respectively, with 8 bases between them. The DNA of the CDR3 is TGTGCCATCAGTGAAGGGGGATCCGGGGAGCTGTTTTTT. Its protein is CAISEGGSGELFF.

The CDR3, as DNA: TGCGCCAGCAGCTTGGAACCAGGGACCTACGAGCAGTACTTC. This translates into CASSLEPGTYEQYF. This rearrangement joins TRBV5-1 to TRBJ2-7; tentative D call: TRBD1 (5 bases). V lost 0 bases, J lost 2 bases, and 9 bases lay in between. Germline-derived CDR1 and CDR2 are SGHRS and YFSETQ. The CDR3 loop spans 14 amino acids. Using reference TRBV5-1 and TRBJ2-7 for the parts outside the CDR3, the full variable domain is KAGVTQTPRYLIKTRGQQVTLSCSPISGHRSVSWYQQTPGQGLQFLFEYFSETQRNKGNFPGRFSGRQFSNSRSEMNVSTLELGDSALYLCASSLEPGTYEQYFGPGTRLTVT.

This clone was observed a single time. This chain joins TRBV18 and TRBJ1-4, with 7 bases matching TRBD1. The CDR3 runs 14 residues. From germline, CDR1 is KGHSH and CDR2 LQKENI. Trimming removed 3 bases from V and 5 bases from J; junction bases left unmatched: 3. The CDR3 nucleotides read TGTGCCAGCTCACCTGACAGGGTGAATGAAAAACTGTTTTTT. Translation gives CASSPDRVNEKLFF.

The gene calls are TRBV6-6 and TRBJ2-7; D is uncertain. Deletions cut 0 bases from V and 4 bases from J, with 4 bases between. Germline CDR1 reads MNHNY; CDR2 reads SVGAGI (reference sequence). This CDR3 region has 12 residues. The chain's CDR3 is CASSYSRYEQYF. The CDR3 DNA sequence: TGTGCCAGCAGTTACTCGCGATACGAGCAGTACTTC.

The chain has TRBV6-1 and TRBJ2-7; D perhaps matches TRBD2 (6 bases). The CDR3 runs 13 residues. Germline CDR1 is MNHNS and CDR2 is SASEGT. The V end lost 5 bases, the J end lost 6 bases, and 14 bases lay between the germline ends. CDR3 nucleotides: TGTGCCAGCAGTATGGGGGGTCCAGGCGAGCAGTACTTC. It translates to CASSMGGPGEQYF.

The chain couples TRBV27 to TRBJ2-2, with TRBD1 matching 9 bases. Looked up from germline, CDR1 is MNHEY and CDR2 is SMNVEV (reference sequence). The CDR3 runs 13 residues. V shed 2 bases, J shed 14 bases, and the junction held 6 bases outside the gene matches. CDR3 bases: TGTGCCAGCAGTTTAGACCTGGGACAGGGTCTGTTTTTT. It yields the protein CASSLDLGQGLFF.

The rearrangement uses TRBV30 and TRBJ1-5; D is unresolved. Trimming took off 0 bases at V and 5 bases at J, with 14 bases between the two ends. Looked up from germline, CDR1 is GTSNPN and CDR2 is SVGIG (reference sequence). CDR3 length: 15 residues. The CDR3 is CAWSVLGRKDQPQHF. The DNA of the CDR3 is TGTGCCTGGAGTGTACTAGGGCGGAAAGATCAGCCCCAGCATTTT.

The V call is TRBV11-2, the J call TRBJ2-2; TRBD2 agrees at 8 bases. Germline V gene lookup returns CDR1 SGHAT and CDR2 FQNNGV. J lost 6 bases, V lost 4 bases, and 16 bases had no gene match. This CDR3 region has 18 residues. The CDR3 loop is CASSSILAAPRHAGELFF. DNA for the CDR3: TGTGCCAGCAGCTCCATACTAGCGGCCCCCCGGCATGCCGGGGAGCTGTTTTTT. Looking up the rest from reference TRBV11-2 and TRBJ2-2 gives the full variable domain: EAGVAQSPRYKIIEKRQSVAFWCNPISGHATLYWYQQILGQGPKLLIQFQNNGVVDDSQLPKDRFSAERLKGVDSTLKIQPAKLEDSAVYLCASSSILAAPRHAGELFFGEGSRLTVL.

V gene TRBV5-1 combines with J gene TRBJ1-1; D not certain. The V gene's germline CDR1 is SGHRS and CDR2 YFSETQ. The CDR3 has 13 amino acids. Trimming stripped 4 bases from V and 3 bases from J, with 10 bases between. CDR3 sequence: CASSLTPDTEAFF. The DNA of the CDR3 is TGCGCCAGCAGCCTAACCCCGGACACTGAAGCTTTCTTT.

The genes are TRBV11-3 and TRBJ2-1; maybe TRBD2 (5 bases). V was pared by 5 bases and J by 1 base, with 6 bases between. Germline values: CDR1 SGHNT, CDR2 YENEEA. The CDR3 is 13 residues long. The CDR3 protein is CASSLASYNEQFF. CDR3 sequence (DNA): TGTGCCAGCAGCCTAGCATCCTACAATGAGCAGTTCTTC.

The chain couples TRBV14 to TRBJ2-7; 10 nucleotides match TRBD1. The V gene's germline CDR1 is SGHDN and CDR2 FVKESK. After removal of 0 bases from V and 2 bases from J, the junction contained 1 base not matched to a gene. The CDR3 extends over 15 amino acids. The CDR3 DNA reads TGTGCCAGCAGCCAAGATGGGACAGGGGCCTACGAGCAGTACTTC. It codes for CASSQDGTGAYEQYF.

The J gene is TRBJ1-4, the V gene TRBV30, with D possibly TRBD1 on 6 matching bases. Germline V gene data show CDR1 as GTSNPN and CDR2 as SVGIG (reference sequence). V was pared by 2 bases and J by 5 bases, with 12 bases between. The CDR3 contains 14 residues. The CDR3 bases are TGTGCCTGGAGTCTCGCAGGGGCCAATGAAAAACTGTTTTTT. Amino acid sequence: CAWSLAGANEKLFF.